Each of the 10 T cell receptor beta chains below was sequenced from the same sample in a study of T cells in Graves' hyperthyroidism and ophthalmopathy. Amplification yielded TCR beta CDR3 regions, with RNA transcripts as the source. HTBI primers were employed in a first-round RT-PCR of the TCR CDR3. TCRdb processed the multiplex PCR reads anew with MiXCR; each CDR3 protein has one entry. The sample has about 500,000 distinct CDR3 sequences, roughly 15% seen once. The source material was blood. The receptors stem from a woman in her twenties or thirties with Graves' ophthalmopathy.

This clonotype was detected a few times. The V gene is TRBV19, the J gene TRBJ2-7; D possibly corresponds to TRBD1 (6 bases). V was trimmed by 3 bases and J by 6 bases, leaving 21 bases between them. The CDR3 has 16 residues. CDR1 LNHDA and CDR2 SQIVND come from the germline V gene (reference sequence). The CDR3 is CASSILSGAGAREQYF. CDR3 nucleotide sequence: TGTGCCAGTAGTATCTTATCCGGAGCAGGGGCACGCGAGCAGTACTTC.

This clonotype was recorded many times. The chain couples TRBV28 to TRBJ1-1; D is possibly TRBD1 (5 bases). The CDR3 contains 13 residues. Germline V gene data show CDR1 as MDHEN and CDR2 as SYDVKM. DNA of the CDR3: TGTGTAGGAAGGGGCAGCTTGAACACTGAAGCTTTCTTT. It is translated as CVGRGSLNTEAFF.

CDR3 protein: CASSEVPSGVGSELFF. The CDR3 DNA follows: TGTGCCAGCAGTGAAGTTCCTAGCGGGGTCGGGAGTGAGCTGTTTTTT. V is TRBV6-1 and J is TRBJ2-2; 9 bases map to TRBD2. Trimming removed 1 base from V and 11 bases from J; junction bases left unmatched: 11. Germline V gene data show CDR1 as MNHNS and CDR2 as SASEGT. The CDR3 is 16 amino acids.

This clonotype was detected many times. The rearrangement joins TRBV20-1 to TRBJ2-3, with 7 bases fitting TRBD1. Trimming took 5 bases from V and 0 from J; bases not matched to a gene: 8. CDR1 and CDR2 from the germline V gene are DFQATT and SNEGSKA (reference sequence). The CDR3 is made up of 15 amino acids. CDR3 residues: CSAEAGTESTDTQYF. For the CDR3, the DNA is TGCAGTGCTGAAGCCGGGACAGAGAGCACAGATACGCAGTATTTT.

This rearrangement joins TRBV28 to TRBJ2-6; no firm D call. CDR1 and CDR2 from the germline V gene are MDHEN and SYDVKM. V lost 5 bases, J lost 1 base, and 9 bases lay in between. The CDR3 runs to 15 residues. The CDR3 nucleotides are TGTGCCAGCAGTACCATGGGGTCTGGGGCCAACGTCCTGACTTTC. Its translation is CASSTMGSGANVLTF.

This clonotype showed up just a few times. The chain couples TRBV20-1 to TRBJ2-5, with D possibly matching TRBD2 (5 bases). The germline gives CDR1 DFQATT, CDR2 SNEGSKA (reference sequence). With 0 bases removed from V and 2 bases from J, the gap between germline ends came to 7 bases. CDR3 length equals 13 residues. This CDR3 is CSAREGRQETQYF. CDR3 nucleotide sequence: TGCAGTGCTAGAGAAGGGAGACAAGAGACCCAGTACTTC.

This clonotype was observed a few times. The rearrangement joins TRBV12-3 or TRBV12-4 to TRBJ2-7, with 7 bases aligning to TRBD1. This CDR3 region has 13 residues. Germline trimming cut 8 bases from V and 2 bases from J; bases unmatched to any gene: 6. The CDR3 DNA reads TGTGCCAGCGGAAAGGACAGGACCTACGAGCAGTACTTC. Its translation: CASGKDRTYEQYF.

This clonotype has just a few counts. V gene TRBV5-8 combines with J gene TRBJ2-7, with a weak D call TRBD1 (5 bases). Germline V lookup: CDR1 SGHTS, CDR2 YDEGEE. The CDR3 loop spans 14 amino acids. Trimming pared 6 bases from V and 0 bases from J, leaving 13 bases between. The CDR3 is CASNSQGFSYEQYF. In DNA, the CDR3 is TGTGCCAGCAACTCCCAGGGATTCTCCTACGAGCAGTACTTC. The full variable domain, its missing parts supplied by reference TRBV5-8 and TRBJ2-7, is EAGVTQSPTHLIKTRGQQATLRCSPISGHTSVYWYQQALGLGLQFLLWYDEGEERNRGNFPPRFSGRQFPNYSSELNVNALELEDSALYLCASNSQGFSYEQYFGPGTRLTVT.

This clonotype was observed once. CDR3 amino acids: CASSLKGYEQFF. DNA for the CDR3: TGTGCCAGTAGTCTGAAGGGGTATGAGCAGTTCTTC. The chain couples TRBV19 to TRBJ2-1; D might be TRBD1 (5 bases). V shed 5 bases and J shed 8 bases, with 10 bases lying between them. The CDR3 contains 12 residues. CDR1 LNHDA and CDR2 SQIVND come from the germline V gene (reference sequence). The full variable domain, its missing parts supplied by reference TRBV19 and TRBJ2-1, is DGGITQSPKYLFRKEGQNVTLSCEQNLNHDAMYWYRQDPGQGLRLIYYSQIVNDFQKGDIAEGYSVSREKKESFPLTVTSAQKNPTAFYLCASSLKGYEQFFGPGTRLTVL.

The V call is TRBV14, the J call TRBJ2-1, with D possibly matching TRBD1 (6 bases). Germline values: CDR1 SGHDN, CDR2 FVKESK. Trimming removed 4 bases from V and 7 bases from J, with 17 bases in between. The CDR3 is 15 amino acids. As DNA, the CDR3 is TGTGCCAGCAGCCTCCTCCAGGGGCAGCTGAATGAGCAGTTCTTC. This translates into CASSLLQGQLNEQFF.